Listed below are T cell receptor beta chains from one sample, sequenced in a study of OX40 agonist ivuxolimab in advanced cancers. Assay used: immunoSEQ multiplex PCR; TCRdb lists only in-frame clones, some missing. The table shows tens of thousands of clones, with approximately 86% occurring only once. The sample was CD4+ or CD8+ T cells sorted from blood, taken in a trial of the OX40 agonist ivuxolimab. The receptors were gathered from an adult with an advanced solid tumor such as melanoma, head and neck, liver or kidney cancer. CDR3s include the opening cysteine and the closing phenylalanine or tryptophan. D genes are given only for firm matches. The size of a clone is reported for some rows only, either as once, few or many, or as a class for expanded clones.

size: -
V: TRBV2
J: TRBJ2-3
D: -
DNA: TGTGCCACCGAAGGGGCCCCAGATACGCAGTATTTT
CDR3: CATEGAPDTQYF

size: -
V: TRBV12-5
J: TRBJ1-2
D: -
DNA: TGTGCTAGTGGTCTCGGGGATGTCAATGGCTACACCTTC
CDR3: CASGLGDVNGYTF

size: -
V: TRBV7-7
J: TRBJ2-5
D: -
DNA: TGTGCCAGCAGCTTTTATGGGCAAGAGACCCAGTACTTC
CDR3: CASSFYGQETQYF

size: -
V: TRBV19
J: TRBJ2-7
D: -
DNA: TGTGCCAGTAGTGAATCCGGGACGGAGGTCTACGAGCAGTACTTC
CDR3: CASSESGTEVYEQYF

size: -
V: TRBV10-3
J: TRBJ1-1
D: -
DNA: TGTGCCATCAGTGAGCCGAGCGTTGGGATGGCTTTCTTT
CDR3: CAISEPSVGMAFF

size: -
V: TRBV5-6
J: TRBJ2-1
D: -
DNA: TGTGCCAGCAGCGAGGGGGGACTGGAGCAGTTCTTC
CDR3: CASSEGGLEQFF

size: -
V: TRBV28
J: TRBJ2-5
D: -
DNA: TGTGCCAGCTGCGGGGAGTTTGGAGAGACCCAGTACTTC
CDR3: CASCGEFGETQYF

size: -
V: TRBV4-3
J: TRBJ2-1
D: -
DNA: TGCGCCAGCAGCCAAGATCAGGGGGGCCCCAATGAGCAGTTCTTC
CDR3: CASSQDQGGPNEQFF

size: -
V: TRBV19
J: TRBJ1-5
D: -
DNA: TGTGCCAGTAGCAAAATCCGGGACACAAATCAGCCCCAGCATTTT
CDR3: CASSKIRDTNQPQHF

size: -
V: TRBV27
J: TRBJ2-3
D: -
DNA: TGTGCCAGCAGTTCCCTGGGGAACACAGATACGCAGTATTTT
CDR3: CASSSLGNTDTQYF

size: -
V: TRBV5-6
J: TRBJ2-1
D: TRBD1
DNA: TGTGCCAGCTCGGCAGGGGGCTCTTTCTACAATGAGCAGTTCTTC
CDR3: CASSAGGSFYNEQFF

size: -
V: TRBV9
J: TRBJ1-1
D: TRBD1
DNA: TGTGCCAGCAGCGACTACCCCGGACAGGGATTCACTGAAGCTTTCTTT
CDR3: CASSDYPGQGFTEAFF

size: -
V: TRBV4-3
J: TRBJ1-5
D: -
DNA: TGCGCCAGCAGCCAAGATTACCCGCAGACCTATACTGATCAGCCCCAGCATTTT
CDR3: CASSQDYPQTYTDQPQHF

size: -
V: TRBV2
J: TRBJ2-3
D: TRBD2
DNA: TGTGCCAGCAGTGAATTGGGGGGGATCACAGATACGCAGTATTTT
CDR3: CASSELGGITDTQYF

size: -
V: TRBV4-1
J: TRBJ2-5
D: -
DNA: TGCGCCAGCAGCCTCGCGGGGGCCCAAGAGACCCAGTACTTC
CDR3: CASSLAGAQETQYF

size: few
V: TRBV28
J: TRBJ1-5
D: TRBD1
DNA: TGTGCCGGCCAGGGGGGAAGCAATCAGCCCCAGCATTTT
CDR3: CAGQGGSNQPQHF

size: few
V: TRBV7-9
J: TRBJ2-1
D: -
DNA: TGTGCCAGCAGCTTAGCTAACTCCGGACCCAATGAGCAGTTCTTC
CDR3: CASSLANSGPNEQFF

size: once
V: TRBV4-3
J: TRBJ1-2
D: -
DNA: TGCGCCAGCAGCCAAAGTGGAGGGGATGGCTACACCTTC
CDR3: CASSQSGGDGYTF

size: -
V: TRBV7-2
J: TRBJ2-2
D: -
DNA: TGTGCCAGCAGCAAGTCCACAGGGACAATGGACACCGGGGAGCTGTTTTTT
CDR3: CASSKSTGTMDTGELFF

size: -
V: TRBV5-4
J: TRBJ2-1
D: TRBD2
DNA: TGTGCCAGCAGCTTGAAAAGTTGGGCCTCTGGGGAGGGCAATGAGCAGTTCTTC
CDR3: CASSLKSWASGEGNEQFF

size: -
V: TRBV6-5
J: TRBJ2-5
D: -
DNA: TGTGCCAGCAGTACCTGGACAGAAGGAAGGGAGACCCAGTACTTC
CDR3: CASSTWTEGRETQYF

size: few
V: TRBV9
J: TRBJ2-1
D: TRBD2
DNA: TGTGCCAGCAGCGGGACTGGACTAGCGAGCTATGAGCAGTTCTTC
CDR3: CASSGTGLASYEQFF

size: -
V: TRBV9
J: TRBJ1-4
D: -
DNA: TGTGCCAGCAGCGTAATTCGCAGGGAAACGGGAAAACTGTTTTTT
CDR3: CASSVIRRETGKLFF

size: -
V: TRBV5-4
J: TRBJ1-5
D: -
DNA: TGTGCCAGCAGCTTGGACTATAGCAATCAGCCCCAGCATTTT
CDR3: CASSLDYSNQPQHF

size: -
V: TRBV11-2
J: TRBJ1-6
D: -
DNA: TGTGCCAGCAGCTTAGAAGGAGGGGCGAATTCACCCCTCCACTTT
CDR3: CASSLEGGANSPLHF

size: -
V: TRBV9
J: TRBJ2-7
D: -
DNA: TGTGCCAGCAGCGCCGGGGAGGTATACGAGCAGTACTTC
CDR3: CASSAGEVYEQYF

size: -
V: TRBV15
J: TRBJ1-5
D: TRBD1
DNA: TGTGCCACCAGCAGACTTAGACAGGGAAGCAATCAGCCCCAGCATTTT
CDR3: CATSRLRQGSNQPQHF

size: -
V: TRBV5-6
J: TRBJ1-5
D: TRBD1
DNA: TGTGCCAGCAGCCCGGGGACAGGTAGTAATCAGCCCCAGCATTTT
CDR3: CASSPGTGSNQPQHF

size: once
V: TRBV5-1
J: TRBJ2-7
D: -
DNA: TGCGCCAGCAGCACGGACGGGTCCTACGAGCAGTACTTC
CDR3: CASSTDGSYEQYF

size: -
V: TRBV9
J: TRBJ1-3
D: TRBD1
DNA: TGTGCCAGCAGCGTATTCCCAGCTACCGGGACAGGGGCGCAGAGCTCTGGAAACACCATATATTTT
CDR3: CASSVFPATGTGAQSSGNTIYF

size: few
V: TRBV6-5
J: TRBJ2-6
D: -
DNA: TGTGCCAGCAGTTACCTCCCTGGGGCCAACGTCCTGACTTTC
CDR3: CASSYLPGANVLTF

size: medium-sized
V: TRBV15
J: TRBJ1-2
D: -
DNA: TGTGCCACCAGCAGAGAGGAGGGGGATGGCTACACCTTC
CDR3: CATSREEGDGYTF

size: once
V: TRBV9
J: TRBJ1-1
D: -
DNA: TGTGCCAGCAGCGTAGGAGGGATGGGCACTGAAGCTTTCTTT
CDR3: CASSVGGMGTEAFF

size: -
V: TRBV14
J: TRBJ2-7
D: -
DNA: TGTGCCAGCAGCCAAGATTCAGCCGAAGTACCCAACTTCTACGAGCAGTACTTC
CDR3: CASSQDSAEVPNFYEQYF

size: once
V: TRBV11-3
J: TRBJ2-7
D: TRBD2
DNA: TGTGCCAGCAGCTCCCCCGGGCAGCGGGGGAGCACCTACGAGCAGTACTTC
CDR3: CASSSPGQRGSTYEQYF

size: -
V: TRBV7-9
J: TRBJ1-5
D: -
DNA: TGTGCCAGCAGCAGAGACCAGGGGCGGCAGCCCCAGCATTTT
CDR3: CASSRDQGRQPQHF

size: -
V: TRBV10-3
J: TRBJ2-3
D: TRBD2
DNA: TGTGCCATCAGTGAGCCGCAACCGGGACTAGCGGGGGGATTAAGTTTTGAGGCAGATACGCAGTATTTT
CDR3: CAISEPQPGLAGGLSFEADTQYF

size: -
V: TRBV4-1
J: TRBJ2-7
D: -
DNA: TGCGCCAGCAGCCAAGACGGGACCGAGTCCTACGAGCAGTACTTC
CDR3: CASSQDGTESYEQYF

size: -
V: TRBV7-3
J: TRBJ1-2
D: TRBD1
DNA: TGTGCCAGCAGCTCGACAGGGAACTACACCTTC
CDR3: CASSSTGNYTF

size: once
V: TRBV7-3
J: TRBJ2-1
D: TRBD1
DNA: TGTGCCAGCAGCATAGGGGGCGCTTCCCTGAATGAGCAGTTCTTC
CDR3: CASSIGGASLNEQFF

size: once
V: TRBV5-1
J: TRBJ1-1
D: TRBD1
DNA: TGCGCCACCAGGACAGGGGAGGGGAACACTGAAGCTTTCTTT
CDR3: CATRTGEGNTEAFF

size: -
V: TRBV4-3
J: TRBJ1-4
D: TRBD1
DNA: TGCGCCAGCAGCCAAGAAACGTACACAGGGGGGAATGAAAAACTGTTTTTT
CDR3: CASSQETYTGGNEKLFF

size: -
V: TRBV7-6
J: TRBJ1-1
D: -
DNA: TGTGCCAGCAGCTTAAATCGGGTGAACACTGAAGCTTTCTTT
CDR3: CASSLNRVNTEAFF

size: -
V: TRBV4-2
J: TRBJ2-2
D: -
DNA: TGTGCCAGCAGCCAAGAGGACCCTTCCCCCGGGGAGCTGTTTTTT
CDR3: CASSQEDPSPGELFF

size: -
V: TRBV4-1
J: TRBJ1-1
D: TRBD1
DNA: TGCGCCAGCAGCCGACAGGGGAACACTGAAGCTTTCTTT
CDR3: CASSRQGNTEAFF

size: -
V: TRBV30
J: TRBJ1-5
D: TRBD1
DNA: TGTGCCTGGAGTCTGACAGGGAGGTATCAGCCCCAGCATTTT
CDR3: CAWSLTGRYQPQHF

size: -
V: TRBV27
J: TRBJ1-1
D: -
DNA: TGTGCCACCAGGGTGGGCACTGAAGCTTTCTTT
CDR3: CATRVGTEAFF

size: -
V: TRBV7-6
J: TRBJ2-1
D: TRBD2
DNA: TGTGCCAGCAGCTTAGTGCGGGGGGGCGGGTCCTACAATGAGCAGTTCTTC
CDR3: CASSLVRGGGSYNEQFF

size: -
V: TRBV7-8
J: TRBJ1-2
D: -
DNA: TGTGCCAGCAGCTGGGGGGGGCCAAACTATGGCTACACCTTC
CDR3: CASSWGGPNYGYTF

size: -
V: TRBV4-3
J: TRBJ2-3
D: -
DNA: TGCGCCAGCAGCCAAGCGACAGAGGTCACAGATACGCAGTATTTT
CDR3: CASSQATEVTDTQYF

size: once
V: TRBV27
J: TRBJ2-2
D: -
DNA: TGTGCCAGCAGTCTACTCAACACCGGGGAGCTGTTTTTT
CDR3: CASSLLNTGELFF

size: -
V: TRBV9
J: TRBJ2-7
D: -
DNA: TGTGCCAGCAGCGCCGGCTACGAGCAGTACTTC
CDR3: CASSAGYEQYF

size: medium-sized
V: TRBV19
J: TRBJ1-5
D: -
DNA: TGTGCCAGTAGTATGGTTCAGCCCCAGCATTTT
CDR3: CASSMVQPQHF